A single sample gave rise to the 10 T cell receptor beta chains below, sequenced in a study of blood T cell repertoires in COVID-19. The protocol was immunoSEQ multiplex PCR, while the TCRdb copy is restricted to in-frame clones and leaves out a portion. The top ten hold around 4.2% of the sample, which has some 320,000 clones, roughly nine tenths seen once. Specimen: PBMCs or T cells enriched from blood (not recorded which). These TCRs come from a woman in her twenties or thirties who had been exposed to COVID-19.

This sequence joins TRBV5-1 and TRBJ1-1, with a possible D match to TRBD1 (5 bases). V dropped 2 bases and J dropped 5 bases, with 16 bases sitting between them. The germline V gene has CDR1 SGHRS and CDR2 YFSETQ. The CDR3 loop spans 15 amino acids. The CDR3 loop is CASSFGGSERTEAFF. Written as DNA, the CDR3 is TGCGCCAGCAGCTTTGGGGGGTCAGAGAGAACTGAAGCTTTCTTT.

This clone has just a few counts. In DNA form, the CDR3 reads TGCGCCAGCAGCCCCCAGGGGCCTTGGGACACTGAAGCTTTCTTT. Translating gives CASSPQGPWDTEAFF. The rearrangement joins TRBV5-1 to TRBJ1-1; D is perhaps TRBD1 (6 bases). The CDR3 loop spans 15 amino acids. V was pared by 4 bases and J by 3 bases, with 16 bases between. From germline, CDR1 is SGHRS and CDR2 YFSETQ.

This chain uses TRBV18 with TRBJ1-2, with TRBD1 identical over 8 bases. Trimming at V came to 3 bases and at J to 1 base, leaving 4 bases not matched to a gene. The length of the CDR3 is 15 residues. Germline V CDR1 and CDR2: KGHSH, LQKENI. The CDR3 reads CASSPTGESNYGYTF. The CDR3 DNA is TGTGCCAGCTCACCGACAGGGGAAAGTAACTATGGCTACACCTTC.

The chain carries TRBV5-4 and TRBJ2-1, with D perhaps matching TRBD1 (6 bases). CDR3 length equals 13 residues. Germline loops: CDR1 SGHNT, CDR2 YYREEE (reference sequence). V was trimmed by 5 bases and J by 8 bases, leaving 14 bases between them. CDR3 DNA: TGTGCCAGCAGTCCCGACAGGAGCGATGAGCAGTTCTTC. It translates to CASSPDRSDEQFF.

The chain has TRBV30 and TRBJ1-5; D unclear. V was cut by 6 bases and J by 2 bases, with 23 bases left in between. Germline-derived CDR1 and CDR2 are GTSNPN and SVGIG (reference sequence). This CDR3 is 17 amino acids long. CDR3 amino acids: CACQPFSALGGNQPQHF. CDR3 nucleotide sequence: TGTGCCTGCCAGCCGTTCTCGGCGCTCGGGGGCAATCAGCCCCAGCATTTT.

The chain joins TRBV9 to TRBJ1-5; the D is unclear. The CDR3 extends over 14 amino acids. V shed 4 bases and J shed 7 bases, with 15 bases lying between them. Germline values: CDR1 SGDLS, CDR2 YYNGEE. CDR3 nucleotide sequence: TGTGCCAGCAGCCCCGTCCGGGTCTCACAGCCCCAGCATTTT. This gives the protein CASSPVRVSQPQHF.

The chain links TRBV29-1 to TRBJ1-2, with a tentative D call TRBD1 (6 bases). Trimming left V 0 bases short and J 3 bases short, with 8 bases between. CDR1 and CDR2 from the germline V gene are SQVTM and ANQGSEA. The CDR3 is made up of 13 amino acids. DNA for the CDR3: TGCAGCGTTGAAGACAGGGGAGACTATGGCTACACCTTC. Residues: CSVEDRGDYGYTF.

The rearrangement joins TRBV28 to TRBJ2-7; unclear D gene. The CDR3 loop spans 11 amino acids. The V end was cut by 8 bases, the J end by 3 bases, with 8 bases between. CDR1 and CDR2 from the germline V gene are MDHEN and SYDVKM. The DNA for the CDR3 is TGTGCCAGCGTCGAGGACTACGAGCAGTACTTC. Residues: CASVEDYEQYF. The whole variable domain, filled in from reference TRBV28 and TRBJ2-7, reads DVKVTQSSRYLVKRTGEKVFLECVQDMDHENMFWYRQDPGLGLRLIYFSYDVKMKEKGDIPEGYSVSREKKERFSLILESASTNQTSMYLCASVEDYEQYFGPGTRLTVT.

This chain uses TRBV4-3 with TRBJ1-2; D not certain. With 4 bases removed from V and 0 bases from J, the gap between germline ends came to 9 bases. Germline CDR1 is LGHNA and CDR2 is YSLEER. The CDR3 length is 14 residues. Here the CDR3 reads CASSPIAANYGYTF. The CDR3 region has the DNA TGCGCCAGCAGCCCCATTGCGGCTAACTATGGCTACACCTTC.

This clone was counted once. This chain links TRBV3-1 (or the pseudogene TRBV3-2) with TRBJ2-3, with D possibly TRBD1 on 6 matching bases. Germline assignment: CDR1 LGHDT and CDR2 YNNKEL (reference sequence). V lost 4 bases and J 2 bases, leaving 22 bases between the germline ends. CDR3 length: 18 residues. CDR3 nucleotide sequence: TGTGCCAGCAGCCGCTTTTCGGGACAAGGCATGACCACAGATACGCAGTATTTT. Its protein is CASSRFSGQGMTTDTQYF.